Described below is a single TCR beta chain sequence and its context. This sample was taken from a study of sequential checkpoint blockade in melanoma. The sample's treatment: randomized to nivolumab then ipilimumab (arm A) or the reverse (arm B). The protocol was immunoSEQ multiplex PCR, while the TCRdb copy is restricted to in-frame clones and leaves out a portion. The sample gives approximately 37,000 clones, around 32% of which show up once; 1.6% is in the top ten. Trimming took off 8 bases at V and 2 bases at J, with 12 bases between the two ends. CDR3 length: 12 residues. The V gene's germline CDR1 is SQVTM and CDR2 ANQGSEA.

This specimen was tumor tissue (inferred from file names), taken from a patient given nivolumab and ipilimumab in sequence. The TCR was taken from a human donor with melanoma. The chain joins TRBV29-1 to TRBJ1-1; tentative D call: TRBD1 (5 bases). CDR3 loop: CSTIRGNTEAFF. The CDR3 nucleotides are TGCAGCACGATAAGGGGAAACACTGAAGCTTTCTTT. The whole variable domain, remainder taken from reference TRBV29-1 and TRBJ1-1, is SAVISQKPSRDICQRGTSLTIQCQVDSQVTMMFWYRQQPGQSLTLIATANQGSEATYESGFVIDKFPISRPNLTFSTLTVSNMSPEDSSIYLCSTIRGNTEAFFGQGTRLTVV.